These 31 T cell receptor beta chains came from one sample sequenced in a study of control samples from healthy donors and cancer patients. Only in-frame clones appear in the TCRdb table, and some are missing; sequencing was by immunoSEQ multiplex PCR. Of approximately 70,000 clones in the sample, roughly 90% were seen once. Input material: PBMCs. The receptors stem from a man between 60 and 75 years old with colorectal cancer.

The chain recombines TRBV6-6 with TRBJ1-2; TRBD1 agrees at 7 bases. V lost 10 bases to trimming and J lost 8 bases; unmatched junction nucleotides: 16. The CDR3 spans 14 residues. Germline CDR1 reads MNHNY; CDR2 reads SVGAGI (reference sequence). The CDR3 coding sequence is TGTGCCACCTCTAGAGCCGACAGGGTTGACGGCTACACCTTC. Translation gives CATSRADRVDGYTF.

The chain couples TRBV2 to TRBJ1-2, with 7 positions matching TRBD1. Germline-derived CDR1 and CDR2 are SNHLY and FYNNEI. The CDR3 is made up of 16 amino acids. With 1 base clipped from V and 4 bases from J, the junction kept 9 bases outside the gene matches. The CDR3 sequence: CASSEETRDSFYGYTF. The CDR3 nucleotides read TGTGCCAGCAGTGAAGAAACTCGGGACAGTTTCTATGGCTACACCTTC.

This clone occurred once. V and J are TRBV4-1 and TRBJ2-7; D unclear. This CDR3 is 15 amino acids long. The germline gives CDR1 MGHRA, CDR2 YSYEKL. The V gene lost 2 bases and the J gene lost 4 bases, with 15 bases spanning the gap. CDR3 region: CASSQRLADRYEQYF. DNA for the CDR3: TGCGCCAGCAGCCAAAGGTTGGCTGATCGTTACGAGCAGTACTTC.

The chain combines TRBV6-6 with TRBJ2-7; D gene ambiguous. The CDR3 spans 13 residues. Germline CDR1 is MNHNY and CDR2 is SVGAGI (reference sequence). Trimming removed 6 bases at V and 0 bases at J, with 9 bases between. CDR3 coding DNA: TGTGCCAGCAGCACGGAGAGCTCCTACGAGCAGTACTTC. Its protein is CASSTESSYEQYF.

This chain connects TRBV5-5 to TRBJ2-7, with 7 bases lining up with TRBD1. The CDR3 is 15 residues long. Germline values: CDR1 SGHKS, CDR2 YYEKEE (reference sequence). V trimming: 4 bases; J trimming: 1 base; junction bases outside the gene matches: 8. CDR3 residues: CASSLRVDRSYEQYF. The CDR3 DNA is TGTGCCAGCAGCCTGAGGGTGGACAGGTCCTACGAGCAGTACTTC. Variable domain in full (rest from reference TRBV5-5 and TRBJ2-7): DAGVTQSPTHLIKTRGQQVTLRCSPISGHKSVSWYQQVLGQGPQFIFQYYEKEERGRGNFPDRFSARQFPNYSSELNVNALLLGDSALYLCASSLRVDRSYEQYFGPGTRLTVT.

The CDR3 DNA is TGCGCCAGCAGCTTGAGGGGCGGGAACAATGAGCAGTTCTTC. Amino acids: CASSLRGGNNEQFF. The chain has TRBV5-1 and TRBJ2-1, with a tentative D call TRBD2 (6 bases). The V gene's germline CDR1 is SGHRS and CDR2 YFSETQ. Deletions cut 1 base from V and 5 bases from J, with 10 bases between. This CDR3 is built from 14 residues.

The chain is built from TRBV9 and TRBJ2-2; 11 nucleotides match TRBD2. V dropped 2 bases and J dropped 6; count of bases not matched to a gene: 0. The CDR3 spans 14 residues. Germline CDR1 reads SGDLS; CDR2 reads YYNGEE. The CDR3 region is CASSVSGGAGELFF. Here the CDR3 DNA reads TGTGCCAGCAGCGTTAGCGGGGGGGCCGGGGAGCTGTTTTTT.

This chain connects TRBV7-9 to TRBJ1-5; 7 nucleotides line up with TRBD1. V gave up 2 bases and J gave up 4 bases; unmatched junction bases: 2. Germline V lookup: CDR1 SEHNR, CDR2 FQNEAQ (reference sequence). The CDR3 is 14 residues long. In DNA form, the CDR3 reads TGTGCCAGCAGCTTATCGACAGGGAATCAGCCCCAGCATTTT. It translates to CASSLSTGNQPQHF.

CDR3 DNA sequence: TGTGCCAGCAGCTGGGGGCTAGCGCCCAGCACAGATACGCAGTATTTT. Its translation is CASSWGLAPSTDTQYF. The chain couples TRBV5-8 to TRBJ2-3, with D perhaps TRBD1 or TRBD2 (6 bases each). Germline CDR1 and CDR2: SGHTS and YDEGEE. The CDR3 runs to 16 residues. V lost 3 bases, J lost 0 bases, and 14 bases lay in between.

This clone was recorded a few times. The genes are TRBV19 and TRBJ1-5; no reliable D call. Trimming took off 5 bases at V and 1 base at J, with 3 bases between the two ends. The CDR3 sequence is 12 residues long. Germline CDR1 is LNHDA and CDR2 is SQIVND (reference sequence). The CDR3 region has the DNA TGTGCCAGTAGTTTGAGCAATCAGCCCCAGCATTTT. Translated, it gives CASSLSNQPQHF.

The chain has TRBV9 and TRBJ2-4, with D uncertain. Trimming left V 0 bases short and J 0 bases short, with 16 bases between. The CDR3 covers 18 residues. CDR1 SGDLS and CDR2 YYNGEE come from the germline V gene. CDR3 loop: CASSVDVFSLLAKNIQYF. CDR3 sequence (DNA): TGTGCCAGCAGCGTAGACGTCTTTAGTCTTTTAGCCAAAAACATTCAGTACTTC.

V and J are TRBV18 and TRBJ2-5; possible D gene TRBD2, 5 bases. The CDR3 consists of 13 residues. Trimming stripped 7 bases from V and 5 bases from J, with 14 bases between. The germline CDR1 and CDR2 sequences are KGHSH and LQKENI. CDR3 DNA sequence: TGTGCCAGCTTCACCGATGTAGCGGAGACCCAGTACTTC. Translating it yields CASFTDVAETQYF.

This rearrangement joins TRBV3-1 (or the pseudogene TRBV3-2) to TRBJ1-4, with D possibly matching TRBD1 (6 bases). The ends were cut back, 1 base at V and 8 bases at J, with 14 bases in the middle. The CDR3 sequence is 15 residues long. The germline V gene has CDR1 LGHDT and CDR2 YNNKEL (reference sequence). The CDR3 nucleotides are TGTGCCAGCAGCCAAGGGAACAGGGTTCGGGAAAAACTGTTTTTT. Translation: CASSQGNRVREKLFF.

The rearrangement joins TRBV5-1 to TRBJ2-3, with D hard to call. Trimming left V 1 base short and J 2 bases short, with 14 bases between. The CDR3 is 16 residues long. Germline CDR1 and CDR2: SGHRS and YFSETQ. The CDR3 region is CASSLYWRAPTDTQYF. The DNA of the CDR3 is TGCGCCAGCAGCTTGTACTGGCGAGCACCCACAGATACGCAGTATTTT.

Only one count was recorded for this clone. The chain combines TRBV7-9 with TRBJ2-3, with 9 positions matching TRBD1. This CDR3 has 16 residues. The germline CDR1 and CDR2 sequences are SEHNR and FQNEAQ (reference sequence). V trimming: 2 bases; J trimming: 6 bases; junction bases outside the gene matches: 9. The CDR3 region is CASSLKGTGMEDTQYF. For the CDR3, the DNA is TGTGCCAGCAGCTTAAAGGGGACAGGGATGGAGGATACGCAGTATTTT. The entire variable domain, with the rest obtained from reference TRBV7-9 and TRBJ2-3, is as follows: DTGVSQNPRHKITKRGQNVTFRCDPISEHNRLYWYRQTLGQGPEFLTYFQNEAQLEKSRLLSDRFSAERPKGSFSTLEIQRTEQGDSAMYLCASSLKGTGMEDTQYFGPGTRLTVL.

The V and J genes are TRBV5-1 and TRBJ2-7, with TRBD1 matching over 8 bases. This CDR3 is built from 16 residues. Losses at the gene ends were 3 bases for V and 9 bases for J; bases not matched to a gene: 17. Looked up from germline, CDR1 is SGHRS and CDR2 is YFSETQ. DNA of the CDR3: TGCGCCAGCAGCTCCGAGGGTGGACAGGGAGCACCAGGGCAGTACTTC. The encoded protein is CASSSEGGQGAPGQYF.

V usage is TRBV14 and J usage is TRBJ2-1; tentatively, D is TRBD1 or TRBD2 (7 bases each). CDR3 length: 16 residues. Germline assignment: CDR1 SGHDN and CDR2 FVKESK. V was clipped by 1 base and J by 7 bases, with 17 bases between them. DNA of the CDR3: TGTGCCAGCAGCCAAGTTGGTAGGGGGCGGGGGAATGAGCAGTTCTTC. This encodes CASSQVGRGRGNEQFF.

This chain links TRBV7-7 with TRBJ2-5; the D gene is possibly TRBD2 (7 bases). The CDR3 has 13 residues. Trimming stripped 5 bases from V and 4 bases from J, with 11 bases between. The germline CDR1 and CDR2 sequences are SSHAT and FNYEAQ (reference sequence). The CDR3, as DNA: TGTGCCAGCAGCCGGGGGGCGGGAGAGACCCAGTACTTC. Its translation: CASSRGAGETQYF. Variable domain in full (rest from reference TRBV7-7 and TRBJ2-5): GAGVSQSPRYKVTKRGQDVTLRCDPISSHATLYWYQQALGQGPEFLTYFNYEAQPDKSGLPSDRFSAERPEGSISTLTIQRTEQRDSAMYRCASSRGAGETQYFGPGTRLLVL.

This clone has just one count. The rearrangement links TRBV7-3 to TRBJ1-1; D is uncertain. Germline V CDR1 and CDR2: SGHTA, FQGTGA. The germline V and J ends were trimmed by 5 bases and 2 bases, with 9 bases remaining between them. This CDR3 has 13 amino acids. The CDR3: CASSPYLNTEAFF. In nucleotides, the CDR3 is TGTGCCAGCAGCCCTTACTTAAACACTGAAGCTTTCTTT.

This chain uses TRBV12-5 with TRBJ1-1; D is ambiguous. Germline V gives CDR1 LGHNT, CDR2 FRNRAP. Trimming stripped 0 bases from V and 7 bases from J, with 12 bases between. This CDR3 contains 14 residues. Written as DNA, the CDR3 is TGTGCTAGTGGTTTGGTCTATAGGGCAGGTGAAGCTTTCTTT. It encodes CASGLVYRAGEAFF.

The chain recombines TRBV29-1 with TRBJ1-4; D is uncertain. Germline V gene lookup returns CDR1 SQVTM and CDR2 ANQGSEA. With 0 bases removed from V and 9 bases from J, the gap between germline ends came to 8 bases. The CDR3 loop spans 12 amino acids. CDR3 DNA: TGCAGCGTTGAAGATGGGAGAAAAAAACTGTTTTTT. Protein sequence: CSVEDGRKKLFF.

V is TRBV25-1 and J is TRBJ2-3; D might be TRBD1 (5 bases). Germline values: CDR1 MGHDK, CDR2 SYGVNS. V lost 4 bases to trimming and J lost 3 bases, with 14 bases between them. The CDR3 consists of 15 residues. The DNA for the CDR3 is TGTGCCAGCAGTGGGGCCTCAGGGCCGACAGATACGCAGTATTTT. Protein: CASSGASGPTDTQYF.

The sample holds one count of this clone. The CDR3 bases are TGTGCCAGCAGCGCCTCCTCAGGGCAGAACACAGATACGCAGTATTTT. Residues: CASSASSGQNTDTQYF. The chain uses TRBV9 and TRBJ2-3, with D tentatively TRBD1 (5 bases). Between the trimmed V and J ends, which lost 3 bases and 2 bases, there was a span of 16 bases. CDR3 length equals 16 residues. Germline V gene lookup returns CDR1 SGDLS and CDR2 YYNGEE.

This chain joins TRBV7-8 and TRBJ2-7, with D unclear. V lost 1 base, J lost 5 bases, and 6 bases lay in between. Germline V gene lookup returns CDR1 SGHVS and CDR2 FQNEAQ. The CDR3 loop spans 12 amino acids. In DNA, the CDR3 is TGTGCCAGCAGCTTAGAGAGAGACGAGCAGTACTTC. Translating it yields CASSLERDEQYF.

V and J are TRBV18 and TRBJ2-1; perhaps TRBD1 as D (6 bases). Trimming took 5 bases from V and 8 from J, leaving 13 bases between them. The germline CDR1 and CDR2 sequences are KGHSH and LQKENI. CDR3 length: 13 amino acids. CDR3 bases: TGTGCCAGCTCAGACCAGGGGTTTTATGAGCAGTTCTTC. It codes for CASSDQGFYEQFF.

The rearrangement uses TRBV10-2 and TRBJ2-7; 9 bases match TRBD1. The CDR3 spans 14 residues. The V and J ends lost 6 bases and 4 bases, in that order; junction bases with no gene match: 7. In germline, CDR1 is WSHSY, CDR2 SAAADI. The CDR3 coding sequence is TGCGCCAGCAGCGACCGACAGGGGGGGTACGAGCAGTACTTC. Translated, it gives CASSDRQGGYEQYF.

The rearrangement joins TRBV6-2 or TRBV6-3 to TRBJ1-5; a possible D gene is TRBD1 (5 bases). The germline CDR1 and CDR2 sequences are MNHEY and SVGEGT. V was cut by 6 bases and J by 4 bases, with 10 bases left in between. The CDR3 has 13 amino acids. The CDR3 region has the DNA TGTGCCAGCAGCATGACAGAGAATCAGCCCCAGCATTTT. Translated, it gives CASSMTENQPQHF.

The CDR3 bases are TGTGCCAGCAGCCTCGGGGGGCTGAACACTGAAGCTTTCTTT. It is translated as CASSLGGLNTEAFF. The chain has TRBV14 and TRBJ1-1, with D possibly being TRBD1 (6 bases). This CDR3 spans 14 amino acids. The V and J ends lost 4 bases and 0 bases respectively, with 9 bases between them. Germline-derived CDR1 and CDR2 are SGHDN and FVKESK.

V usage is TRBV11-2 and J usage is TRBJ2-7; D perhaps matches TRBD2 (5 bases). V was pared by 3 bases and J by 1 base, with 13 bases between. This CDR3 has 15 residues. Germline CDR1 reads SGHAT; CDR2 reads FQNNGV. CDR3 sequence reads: CASSLGARESYEQYF. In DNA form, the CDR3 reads TGTGCCAGCAGCTTGGGAGCGAGGGAATCCTACGAGCAGTACTTC.

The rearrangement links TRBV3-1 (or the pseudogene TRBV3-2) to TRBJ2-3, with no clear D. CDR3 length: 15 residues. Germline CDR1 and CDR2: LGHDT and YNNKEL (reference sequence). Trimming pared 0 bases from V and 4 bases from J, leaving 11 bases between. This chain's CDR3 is CASSQDAFNSDTQYF. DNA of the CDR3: TGTGCCAGCAGCCAAGACGCATTTAATTCAGATACGCAGTATTTT.

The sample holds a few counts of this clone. The CDR3 region has the DNA TGTGCCAGCAGTCCCGGACTAGCGGGGGTGGGTGGCGCAGATACGCAGTATTTT. It codes for CASSPGLAGVGGADTQYF. V usage is TRBV2 and J usage is TRBJ2-3, with TRBD2 matching over 13 bases. This CDR3 has 18 amino acids. Germline V gene sequence: CDR1 SNHLY, CDR2 FYNNEI. V shed 5 bases, J shed 4 bases, and the junction held 12 bases outside the gene matches. The complete variable domain, with remaining parts taken from reference TRBV2 and TRBJ2-3, reads EPEVTQTPSHQVTQMGQEVILRCVPISNHLYFYWYRQILGQKVEFLVSFYNNEISEKSEIFDDQFSVERPDGSNFTLKIRSTKLEDSAMYFCASSPGLAGVGGADTQYFGPGTRLTVL.